Listed below are T cell receptor beta chains from one sample, sequenced in a study of identical twins. TCRdb reprocessed the 5' RACE reads with MiXCR, giving one entry per CDR3 protein. The table lists 400,000 to 500,000 distinct CDR3 sequences, about 13% of them singletons. These records were also assigned to another study, of yellow fever vaccine responses in identical twins.

Sequencing input: CD4+ T cells sorted from blood. The origin of the receptors is a woman aged 18-29 years in good health. Each CDR3 is given with its conserved first and last residue. Each record gives: clone size, J gene, V gene, D gene, CDR3 protein, CDR3 DNA. The D gene is left open where the match is weak. Size is stated for part of the rows, as once, few or many counts, or as a class when the clone is expanded.

NA	TRBJ2-2	TRBV5-1	NA	CASSLVPGPSTGELFF	TGCGCCAGCAGCTTGGTTCCGGGGCCTTCAACCGGGGAGCTGTTTTTT
many	TRBJ1-5	TRBV7-2	NA	CASSLARNQPQHF	TGTGCCAGCAGCTTAGCGAGAAATCAGCCCCAGCATTTT
few	TRBJ1-4	TRBV7-9	NA	CASSFATDNEKLFF	TGTGCCAGCAGCTTCGCGACAGACAATGAAAAACTGTTTTTT
few	TRBJ2-7	TRBV5-1	NA	CASTREGANSYEQYF	TGCGCCAGCACTAGGGAAGGGGCGAACTCCTACGAGCAGTACTTC
many	TRBJ2-1	TRBV7-2	NA	CASSLGTGVGYEQFF	TGTGCCAGCAGCTTAGGGACTGGGGTCGGTTATGAGCAGTTCTTC
NA	TRBJ2-3	TRBV7-9	TRBD1	CASRSRDSRGDTQYF	TGTGCCAGCAGAAGCCGGGACAGTCGCGGGGATACGCAGTATTTT
NA	TRBJ1-1	TRBV2	TRBD1	CASSRTGIMNTEAFF	TGTGCCAGCAGCCGGACAGGGATAATGAACACTGAAGCTTTCTTT
NA	TRBJ2-3	TRBV4-2	NA	CASSRTESTDTQYF	TGTGCCAGCAGCCGGACAGAAAGCACAGATACGCAGTATTTT
few	TRBJ2-2	TRBV5-1	TRBD2	CASSLAGLAGEAGELFF	TGCGCCAGCAGCTTGGCTGGACTAGCGGGAGAAGCCGGGGAGCTGTTTTTT
NA	TRBJ2-3	TRBV5-6	NA	CASSPPVKGTDTQYF	TGTGCCAGCAGCCCCCCAGTGAAGGGCACAGATACGCAGTATTTT
NA	TRBJ2-1	TRBV7-3	NA	CASSPNHWGGFNEQFF	TGTGCCAGCAGCCCCAATCATTGGGGGGGCTTCAATGAGCAGTTCTTC
few	TRBJ2-5	TRBV2	NA	CASRDYRLETQYF	TGTGCCAGCAGGGACTACAGATTAGAGACCCAGTACTTC
few	TRBJ1-6	TRBV14	NA	CASSQLGLSSPLHF	TGTGCCAGCAGCCAATTGGGGCTGAGTTCACCCCTCCACTTT
NA	TRBJ1-4	TRBV20-1	NA	CGLPSGESEKLFF	TGCGGCCTTCCCTCCGGGGAGAGTGAAAAACTGTTTTTT
NA	TRBJ2-1	TRBV7-9	NA	CASSKVRGRTYNEQFF	TGTGCCAGCAGCAAGGTTAGGGGGAGGACCTACAATGAGCAGTTCTTC
NA	TRBJ2-4	TRBV5-1	NA	CASSPRSDSNIQYF	TGCGCCAGCAGCCCCCGGTCGGACAGTAACATTCAGTACTTC
many	TRBJ2-7	TRBV29-1	NA	CSVGGGVNYEQYF	TGCAGCGTTGGTGGGGGAGTTAACTACGAGCAGTACTTC
NA	TRBJ2-7	TRBV7-9	NA	CASSLGETDTDEQYF	TGTGCCAGCAGCTTAGGCGAGACCGACACTGACGAGCAGTACTTC
NA	TRBJ1-5	TRBV18	TRBD1	CASSPQGQGIQPQHF	TGTGCCAGCTCACCACAGGGACAGGGTATTCAGCCCCAGCATTTT
few	TRBJ2-7	TRBV7-8	NA	CASSFETIVFYEQYF	TGTGCCAGCAGCTTTGAGACTATCGTTTTCTACGAGCAGTACTTC
NA	TRBJ2-3	TRBV20-1	TRBD2	CSGGLATDTQYF	TGCAGTGGGGGACTAGCGACAGATACGCAGTATTTT
few	TRBJ2-1	TRBV7-2	NA	CASSGILRNEQFF	TGTGCCAGCAGCGGAATCCTGAGGAATGAGCAGTTCTTC
NA	TRBJ1-5	TRBV2	TRBD1	CASSDLTGVGNQPQHF	TGTGCCAGCAGTGATCTTACAGGGGTTGGCAATCAGCCCCAGCATTTT
NA	TRBJ2-5	TRBV29-1	NA	CGSRGGVETQYF	TGCGGAAGTAGGGGGGGCGTTGAGACCCAGTACTTC
NA	TRBJ2-3	TRBV7-2	NA	CASSLALRGARDTQYF	TGTGCCAGCAGCTTAGCGTTACGAGGGGCAAGGGATACGCAGTATTTT
few	TRBJ2-1	TRBV28	TRBD2	CASSPGGLAGTSSYNEQFF	TGTGCCAGCAGTCCAGGAGGACTAGCGGGTACTAGCTCCTACAATGAGCAGTTCTTC
NA	TRBJ2-5	TRBV4-2	NA	CASSHHSSQGQETQYF	TGTGCCAGCAGCCACCACAGTTCTCAGGGGCAAGAGACCCAGTACTTC
NA	TRBJ2-1	TRBV2	TRBD2	CASSESLAGREQFF	TGTGCCAGCAGTGAATCCCTAGCGGGAAGGGAGCAGTTCTTC
NA	TRBJ1-1	TRBV20-1	NA	CSARRSLNTEAFF	TGCAGTGCTAGGAGGTCATTGAACACTGAAGCTTTCTTT
few	TRBJ2-1	TRBV9	NA	CASSVRSGAYNEQFF	TGTGCCAGCAGCGTTAGGTCAGGGGCCTACAATGAGCAGTTCTTC
few	TRBJ2-3	TRBV11-3	TRBD2	CASSLVPSGGPNSDTQYF	TGTGCCAGCAGCTTAGTTCCTAGCGGGGGGCCCAACTCAGATACGCAGTATTTT
NA	TRBJ2-7	TRBV11-2	NA	CASSLGLETARLLYEQYF	TGTGCCAGCAGCTTAGGTCTAGAGACAGCCCGTCTCCTTTACGAGCAGTACTTC
few	TRBJ2-6	TRBV28	TRBD1	CASRTGGTLSGANVLTF	TGTGCCAGCAGGACAGGGGGTACCCTCTCTGGGGCCAACGTCCTGACTTTC
many	TRBJ2-1	TRBV18	NA	CASSPSSSYNEQFF	TGTGCCAGCTCACCTTCCTCCTCCTACAATGAGCAGTTCTTC
many	TRBJ2-1	TRBV10-3	NA	CAISENNEQFF	TGTGCCATCAGTGAGAACAATGAGCAGTTCTTC
NA	TRBJ2-7	TRBV20-1	TRBD1	CSAQDRGRYEQYF	TGCAGTGCTCAGGACAGGGGCCGCTACGAGCAGTACTTC
NA	TRBJ2-5	TRBV19	NA	CASKGQVKETQYF	TGTGCCAGTAAAGGCCAGGTAAAAGAGACCCAGTACTTC
few	TRBJ2-5	TRBV4-3	NA	CASSKGPGETQYF	TGCGCCAGCTCTAAAGGTCCCGGAGAGACCCAGTACTTC
NA	TRBJ2-7	TRBV18	NA	CASSQEGFYEQYF	TGTGCCAGCTCACAGGAGGGATTCTACGAGCAGTACTTC
many	TRBJ1-1	TRBV7-9	NA	CASRRETEAFF	TGTGCCAGCAGACGAGAGACTGAAGCTTTCTTT
NA	TRBJ2-7	TRBV12-3/TRBV12-4	TRBD2	CASSLKASGTSYEQYF	TGTGCCAGCAGTTTAAAGGCTAGCGGGACGTCCTACGAGCAGTACTTC
NA	TRBJ2-3	TRBV5-6	NA	CASRDTGTDTQYF	TGTGCCAGCAGGGATACGGGCACAGATACGCAGTATTTT
NA	TRBJ2-3	TRBV20-1	NA	CSARRISTDTQYF	TGCAGTGCTAGACGAATTAGCACAGATACGCAGTATTTT
many	TRBJ2-4	TRBV12-3/TRBV12-4	NA	CASSRGSGGSIQYF	TGTGCCAGCAGTAGGGGAAGTGGGGGAAGCATTCAGTACTTC
few	TRBJ2-5	TRBV7-9	NA	CASSDRSGETQYF	TGTGCCAGCAGCGACAGGAGCGGCGAGACCCAGTACTTC
NA	TRBJ1-2	TRBV2	NA	CASSTDQPGIGGGYTF	TGTGCCAGCAGTACCGACCAACCGGGCATAGGAGGTGGCTACACCTTC
few	TRBJ2-3	TRBV5-1	TRBD2	CASSWGLAGTSTDTQYF	TGCGCCAGCAGCTGGGGACTAGCGGGGACATCGACAGATACGCAGTATTTT
many	TRBJ2-1	TRBV24-1	TRBD1	CATSDTRQGAWLFF	TGTGCCACCAGTGACACCAGACAGGGGGCCTGGCTGTTCTTC
NA	TRBJ2-5	TRBV10-2	NA	CASSEIGEGGQETQYF	TGCGCCAGCAGTGAGATAGGGGAGGGGGGCCAAGAGACCCAGTACTTC
NA	TRBJ2-5	TRBV20-1	NA	CSARAARDPAGTQYF	TGCAGTGCTAGAGCCGCCCGTGACCCGGCGGGAACCCAGTACTTC
few	TRBJ2-1	TRBV9	NA	CASSVGHPAQFGSAGLLFF	TGTGCCAGCAGCGTAGGCCACCCGGCCCAATTTGGGTCGGCGGGACTTCTGTTCTTC
few	TRBJ1-2	TRBV12-3/TRBV12-4	NA	CASSVQGPYGYTF	TGTGCCAGCAGTGTACAGGGACCCTATGGCTACACCTTC
few	TRBJ2-5	TRBV7-7	NA	CASSPPAALKETQYF	TGTGCTAGCAGCCCCCCAGCAGCTTTAAAAGAGACCCAGTACTTC
many	TRBJ2-1	TRBV5-1	TRBD2	CASSLAGGPHEQFF	TGCGCCAGCAGCTTGGCGGGGGGGCCCCATGAGCAGTTCTTC
few	TRBJ2-7	TRBV6-1	NA	CASTGVAWQYF	TGTGCCAGCACAGGGGTAGCTTGGCAGTACTTC
few	TRBJ2-2	TRBV7-9	TRBD2	CASSLPGLAITGELFF	TGTGCCAGCAGCTTACCGGGACTAGCGATCACCGGGGAGCTGTTTTTT
few	TRBJ2-7	TRBV4-3	NA	CASSAGRGQGEQYF	TGCGCCAGCAGCGCAGGGAGGGGGCAAGGCGAGCAGTACTTC
few	TRBJ1-2	TRBV20-1	TRBD1	CSAIQGRGGYTF	TGCAGTGCTATACAGGGGAGGGGTGGCTACACCTTC
few	TRBJ2-2	TRBV18	NA	CASSLTPQGRNAGELFF	TGTGCCAGCTCACTTACCCCCCAAGGGAGAAACGCCGGGGAGCTGTTTTTT